This T cell receptor (beta chain) came from a study of radiotherapy plus CTLA-4 blockade in lung cancer. Looked up from germline, CDR1 is SGHAT and CDR2 is FQNNGV. The CDR3 contains 13 residues. Trimming shortened V by 2 bases and J by 2 bases, and 6 bases separated the two germline ends. Profiled with immunoSEQ multiplex PCR; TCRdb holds only in-frame clones, not every one. In the table there are approximately 99,000 clones, roughly 88% of which are singletons. The sequence came from a human donor with non-small cell lung cancer that progressed on radiotherapy plus ipilimumab. The sequenced sample was peripheral blood, obtained from a patient treated with radiotherapy plus ipilimumab. The chain uses TRBV11-2 and TRBJ1-2; D gene unclear. For the CDR3, the DNA is TGTGCCAGCAGCTTACTAGGGAACTATGGCTACACCTTC. As protein: CASSLLGNYGYTF.